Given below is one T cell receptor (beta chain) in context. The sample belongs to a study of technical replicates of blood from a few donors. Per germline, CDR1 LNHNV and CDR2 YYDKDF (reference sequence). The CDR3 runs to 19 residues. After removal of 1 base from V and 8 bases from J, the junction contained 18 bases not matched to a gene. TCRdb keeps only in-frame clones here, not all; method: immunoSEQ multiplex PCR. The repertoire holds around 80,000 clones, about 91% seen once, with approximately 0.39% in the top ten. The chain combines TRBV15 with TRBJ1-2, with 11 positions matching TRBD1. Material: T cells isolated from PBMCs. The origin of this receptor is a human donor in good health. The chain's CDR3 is CATSRGTPAGTGGTGGYTF. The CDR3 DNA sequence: TGTGCCACCAGCAGAGGAACCCCTGCCGGGACAGGGGGGACGGGAGGCTACACCTTC.